A selection of T cell receptor beta chains follows, all from one sample in a study of shared clonotypes between healthy human individuals. The assay was immunoSEQ multiplex PCR, and TCRdb's table has in-frame clones only and misses some. Of about a million clones detected, about 74% appear once; the ten largest clones hold approximately 1.5%. Sequencing used memory CD4+ T cells sorted from blood. The receptor source for this set is a man aged 18-30 years in good health. The CDR3 runs from the conserved cysteine through the conserved F or W. The D gene is left open where the match is weak. The size entry is marked missing in some rows and otherwise reads once, few, many or a size class.

CDR3 length	J gene	clone size	D gene	V gene	CDR3 protein	CDR3 DNA
15	TRBJ1-4	once	-	TRBV5-1	CASSLAGRDGEKLFF	TGCGCCAGCAGCTTGGCGGGAAGGGACGGTGAAAAACTGTTTTTT
14	TRBJ2-7	-	-	TRBV5-8	CASSTGTKGYEQYF	TGTGCCAGCAGCACCGGGACCAAGGGCTACGAGCAGTACTTC
15	TRBJ2-7	-	TRBD1	TRBV15	CATSRAGTGINEQYF	TGTGCCACCAGCAGGGCCGGGACAGGGATCAACGAGCAGTACTTC
12	TRBJ1-2	-	TRBD1	TRBV6-1	CATRDRGYGYTF	TGTGCCACCCGGGACAGGGGGTATGGCTACACCTTC
15	TRBJ2-7	-	TRBD2	TRBV12-5	CASGTPSGRAGEQYF	TGTGCTAGTGGTACCCCTAGCGGGAGGGCCGGCGAGCAGTACTTC
14	TRBJ1-3	-	-	TRBV10-3	CAISAGNSGNTIYF	TGTGCCATCAGTGCCGGCAACTCTGGAAACACCATATATTTT
13	TRBJ2-4	-	-	TRBV6-6	CASSYSGRDIQYF	TGTGCCAGCAGTTACTCGGGACGGGACATTCAGTACTTC
16	TRBJ1-5	few	TRBD1	TRBV27	CASSLPDRDLNQPQHF	TGTGCCAGCAGTTTACCCGACAGGGATTTAAATCAGCCCCAGCATTTT
15	TRBJ1-1	few	-	TRBV29-1	CSVAESRLLNTEAFF	TGCAGCGTTGCAGAGAGCAGGCTGTTGAACACTGAAGCTTTCTTT
13	TRBJ2-5	-	-	TRBV7-3	CASSRGTQETQYF	TGTGCCAGCAGTCGGGGCACTCAAGAGACCCAGTACTTC
15	TRBJ1-5	-	-	TRBV29-1	CSVEWRRQCHQPQHF	TGCAGCGTTGAATGGAGGCGGCAGTGCCATCAGCCCCAGCATTTT
14	TRBJ2-7	-	-	TRBV19	CASSLSSRDYEQYF	TGTGCCAGTAGTCTGTCCTCACGAGACTACGAGCAGTACTTC
15	TRBJ1-3	-	TRBD1	TRBV7-9	CASSSGQGAGNTIYF	TGTGCCAGCAGCTCTGGACAGGGGGCTGGAAACACCATATATTTT